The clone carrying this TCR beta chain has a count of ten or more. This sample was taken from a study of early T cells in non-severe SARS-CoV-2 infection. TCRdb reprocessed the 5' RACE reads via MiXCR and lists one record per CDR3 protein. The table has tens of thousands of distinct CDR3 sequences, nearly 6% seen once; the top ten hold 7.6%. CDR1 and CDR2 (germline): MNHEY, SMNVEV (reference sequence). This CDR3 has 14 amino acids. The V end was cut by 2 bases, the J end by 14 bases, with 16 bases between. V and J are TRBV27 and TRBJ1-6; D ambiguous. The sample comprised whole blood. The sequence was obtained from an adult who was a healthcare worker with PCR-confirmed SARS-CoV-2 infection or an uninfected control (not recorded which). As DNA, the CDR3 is TGTGCCAGCAGTTTAGTGGGTCAAGCGATAGCCCTCCACTTT. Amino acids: CASSLVGQAIALHF.